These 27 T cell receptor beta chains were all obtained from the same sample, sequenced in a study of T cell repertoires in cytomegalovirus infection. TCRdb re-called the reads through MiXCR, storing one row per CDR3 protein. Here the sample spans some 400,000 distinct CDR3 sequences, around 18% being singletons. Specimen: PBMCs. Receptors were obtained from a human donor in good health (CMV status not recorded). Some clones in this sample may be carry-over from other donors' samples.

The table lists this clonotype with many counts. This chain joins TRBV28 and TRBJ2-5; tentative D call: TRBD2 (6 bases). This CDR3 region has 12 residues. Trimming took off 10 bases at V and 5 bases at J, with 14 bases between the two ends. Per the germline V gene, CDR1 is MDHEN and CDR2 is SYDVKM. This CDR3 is CATGEAQETQYF. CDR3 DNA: TGTGCCACCGGGGAGGCTCAGGAGACCCAGTACTTC.

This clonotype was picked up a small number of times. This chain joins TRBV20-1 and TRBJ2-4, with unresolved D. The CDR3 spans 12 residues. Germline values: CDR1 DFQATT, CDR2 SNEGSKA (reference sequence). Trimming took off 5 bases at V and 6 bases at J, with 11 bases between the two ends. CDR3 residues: CSALKDGNIQYF. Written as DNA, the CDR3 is TGCAGTGCTTTAAAAGATGGAAACATTCAGTACTTC.

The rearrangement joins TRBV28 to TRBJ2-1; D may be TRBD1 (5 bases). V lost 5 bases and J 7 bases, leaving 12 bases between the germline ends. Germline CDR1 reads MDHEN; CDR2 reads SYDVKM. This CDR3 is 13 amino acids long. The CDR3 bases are TGTGCCAGCAGTCCGACAGAGAGGAATGAGCAGTTCTTC. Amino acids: CASSPTERNEQFF.

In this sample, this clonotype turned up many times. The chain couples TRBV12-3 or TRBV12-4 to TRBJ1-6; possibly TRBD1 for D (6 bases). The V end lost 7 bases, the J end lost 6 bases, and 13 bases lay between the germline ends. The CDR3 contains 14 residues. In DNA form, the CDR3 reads TGTGCCAGCACCCTCGGGACACCTAATTCACCCCTCCACTTT. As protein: CASTLGTPNSPLHF.

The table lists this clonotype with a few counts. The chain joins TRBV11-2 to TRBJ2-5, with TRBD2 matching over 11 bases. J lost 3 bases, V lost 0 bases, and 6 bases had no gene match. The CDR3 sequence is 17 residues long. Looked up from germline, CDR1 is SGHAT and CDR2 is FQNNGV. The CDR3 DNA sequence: TGTGCCAGCAGCTTAGAGTTCGTACTAGCGGGAGAAGAGACCCAGTACTTC. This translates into CASSLEFVLAGEETQYF.

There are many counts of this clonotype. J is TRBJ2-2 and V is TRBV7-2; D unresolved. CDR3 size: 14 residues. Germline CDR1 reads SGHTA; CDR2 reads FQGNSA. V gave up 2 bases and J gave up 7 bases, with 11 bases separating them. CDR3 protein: CASSLTRAIGELFF. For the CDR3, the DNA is TGTGCCAGCAGCTTAACAAGGGCGATCGGGGAGCTGTTTTTT.

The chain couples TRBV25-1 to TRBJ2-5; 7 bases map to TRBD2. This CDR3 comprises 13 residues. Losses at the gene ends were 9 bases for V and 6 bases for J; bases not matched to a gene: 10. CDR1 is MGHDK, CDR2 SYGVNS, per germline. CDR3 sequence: CASGTSVEQTQYF. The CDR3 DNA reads TGTGCCAGTGGCACTAGCGTTGAACAGACCCAGTACTTC.

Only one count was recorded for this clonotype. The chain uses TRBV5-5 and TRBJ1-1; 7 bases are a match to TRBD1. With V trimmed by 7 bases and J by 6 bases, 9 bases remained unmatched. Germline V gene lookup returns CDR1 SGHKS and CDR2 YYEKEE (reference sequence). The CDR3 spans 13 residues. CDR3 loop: CASSGDSLPEAFF. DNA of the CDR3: TGTGCCAGCTCGGGGGACAGTCTACCTGAAGCTTTCTTT.

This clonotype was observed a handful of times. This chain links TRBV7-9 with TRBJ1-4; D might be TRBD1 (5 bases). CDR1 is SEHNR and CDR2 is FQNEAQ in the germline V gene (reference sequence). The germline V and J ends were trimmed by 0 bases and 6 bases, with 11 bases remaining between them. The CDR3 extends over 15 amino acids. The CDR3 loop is CASSLAIGADEKLFF. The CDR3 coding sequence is TGTGCCAGCAGCTTAGCGATCGGGGCAGATGAAAAACTGTTTTTT.

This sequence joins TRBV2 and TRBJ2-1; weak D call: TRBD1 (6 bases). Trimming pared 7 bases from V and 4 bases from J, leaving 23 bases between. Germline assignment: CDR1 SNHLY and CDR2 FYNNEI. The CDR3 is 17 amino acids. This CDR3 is CASTDLLRGGSYNEQFF. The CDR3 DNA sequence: TGTGCCAGCACTGATTTGTTGAGAGGGGGTAGTTACAATGAGCAGTTCTTC.

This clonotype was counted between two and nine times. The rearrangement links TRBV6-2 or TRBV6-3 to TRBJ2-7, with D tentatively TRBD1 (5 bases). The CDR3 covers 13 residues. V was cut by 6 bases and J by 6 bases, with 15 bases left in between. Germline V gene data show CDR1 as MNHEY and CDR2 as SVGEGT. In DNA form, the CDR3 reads TGTGCCAGCAGCCCCCCTGACAGATCCGAGCAGTACTTC. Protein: CASSPPDRSEQYF.

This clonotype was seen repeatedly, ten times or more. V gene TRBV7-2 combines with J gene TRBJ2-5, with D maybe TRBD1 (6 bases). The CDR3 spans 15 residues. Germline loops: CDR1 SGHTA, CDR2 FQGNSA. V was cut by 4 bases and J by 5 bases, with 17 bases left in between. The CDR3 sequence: CASSSQPTGIETQYF. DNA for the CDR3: TGTGCCAGCAGCTCCCAACCAACAGGGATCGAGACCCAGTACTTC.

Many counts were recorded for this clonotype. CDR3 protein: CASSLIPGGPEQYF. The CDR3 DNA sequence: TGTGCCAGCAGCTTAATTCCGGGGGGGCCCGAGCAGTACTTC. The chain is built from TRBV7-2 and TRBJ2-7; 8 bases are a match to TRBD2. The CDR3 contains 14 residues. V lost 2 bases, J lost 6 bases, and 6 bases stayed unmatched. Germline V gives CDR1 SGHTA, CDR2 FQGNSA.

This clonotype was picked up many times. The CDR3 DNA is TGTGCCAGCAGCTTTGGTCCAACCACAGATACGCAGTATTTT. Its translation is CASSFGPTTDTQYF. This chain joins TRBV7-2 and TRBJ2-3; unclear D gene. With 3 bases removed from V and 2 bases from J, the gap between germline ends came to 9 bases. Germline CDR1 reads SGHTA; CDR2 reads FQGNSA. CDR3 size: 14 residues.

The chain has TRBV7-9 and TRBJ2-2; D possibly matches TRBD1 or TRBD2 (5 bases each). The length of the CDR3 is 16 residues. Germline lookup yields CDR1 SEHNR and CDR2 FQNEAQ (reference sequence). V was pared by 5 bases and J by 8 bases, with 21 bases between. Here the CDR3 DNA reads TGTGCCAGCAGCCCCCGAGGGGCCGTCGATTTAGGGGAGCTGTTTTTT. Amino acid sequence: CASSPRGAVDLGELFF.

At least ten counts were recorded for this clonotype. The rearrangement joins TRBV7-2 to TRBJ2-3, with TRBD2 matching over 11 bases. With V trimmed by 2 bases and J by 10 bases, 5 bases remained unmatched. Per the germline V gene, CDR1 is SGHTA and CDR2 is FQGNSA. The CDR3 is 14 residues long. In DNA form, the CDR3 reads TGTGCCAGCAGCTTATATAGCGGGAGGGCGGCGCAGTATTTT. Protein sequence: CASSLYSGRAAQYF. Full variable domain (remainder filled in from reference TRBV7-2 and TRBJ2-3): GAGVSQSPSNKVTEKGKDVELRCDPISGHTALYWYRQSLGQGLEFLIYFQGNSAPDKSGLPSDRFSAERTGGSVSTLTIQRTQQEDSAVYLCASSLYSGRAAQYFGPGTRLTVL.

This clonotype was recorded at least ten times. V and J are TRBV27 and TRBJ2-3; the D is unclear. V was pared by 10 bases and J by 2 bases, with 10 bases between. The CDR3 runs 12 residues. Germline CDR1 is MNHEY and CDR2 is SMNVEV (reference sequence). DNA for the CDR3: TGTGCCACCTCCCCCGACACAGATACGCAGTATTTT. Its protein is CATSPDTDTQYF.

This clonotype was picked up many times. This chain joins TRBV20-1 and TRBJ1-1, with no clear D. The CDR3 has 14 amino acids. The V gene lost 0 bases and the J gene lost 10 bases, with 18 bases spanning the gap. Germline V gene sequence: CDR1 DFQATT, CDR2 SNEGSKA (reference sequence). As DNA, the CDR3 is TGCAGTGCTAGAGAGGGAGATCTAACAGAGGGAGCTTTCTTT. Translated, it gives CSAREGDLTEGAFF.

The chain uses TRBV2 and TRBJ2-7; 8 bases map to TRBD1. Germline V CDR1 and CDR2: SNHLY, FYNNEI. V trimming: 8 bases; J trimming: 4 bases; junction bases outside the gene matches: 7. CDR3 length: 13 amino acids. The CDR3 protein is CASGGQGAYEQYF. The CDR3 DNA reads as TGTGCCAGCGGCGGGCAGGGGGCGTACGAGCAGTACTTC.

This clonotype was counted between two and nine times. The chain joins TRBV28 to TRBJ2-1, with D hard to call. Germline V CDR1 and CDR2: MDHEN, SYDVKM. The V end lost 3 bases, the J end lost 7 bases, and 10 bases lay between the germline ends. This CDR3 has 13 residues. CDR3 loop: CASSLIFRNEQFF. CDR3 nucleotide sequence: TGTGCCAGCAGTTTGATCTTCCGTAATGAGCAGTTCTTC.

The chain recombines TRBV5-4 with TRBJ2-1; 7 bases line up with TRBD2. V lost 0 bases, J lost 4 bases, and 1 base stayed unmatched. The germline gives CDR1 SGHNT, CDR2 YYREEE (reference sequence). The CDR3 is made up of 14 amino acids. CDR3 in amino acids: CASSLERDYNEQFF. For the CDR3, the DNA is TGTGCCAGCAGCTTGGAGCGGGATTACAATGAGCAGTTCTTC.

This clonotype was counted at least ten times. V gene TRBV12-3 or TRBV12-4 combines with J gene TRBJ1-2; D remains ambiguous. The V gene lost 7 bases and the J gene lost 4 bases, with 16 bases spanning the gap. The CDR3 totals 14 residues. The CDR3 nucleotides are TGTGCCAGCACCCCTTCGGGAGGCGGCTATGGCTACACCTTC. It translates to CASTPSGGGYGYTF.

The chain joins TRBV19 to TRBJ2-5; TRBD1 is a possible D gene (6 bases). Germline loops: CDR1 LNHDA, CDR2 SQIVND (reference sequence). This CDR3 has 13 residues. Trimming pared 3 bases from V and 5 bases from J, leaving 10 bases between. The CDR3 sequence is CASSIRGRETQYF. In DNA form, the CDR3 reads TGTGCCAGTAGTATCAGGGGCAGGGAGACCCAGTACTTC. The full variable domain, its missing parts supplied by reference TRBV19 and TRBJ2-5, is DGGITQSPKYLFRKEGQNVTLSCEQNLNHDAMYWYRQDPGQGLRLIYYSQIVNDFQKGDIAEGYSVSREKKESFPLTVTSAQKNPTAFYLCASSIRGRETQYFGPGTRLLVL.

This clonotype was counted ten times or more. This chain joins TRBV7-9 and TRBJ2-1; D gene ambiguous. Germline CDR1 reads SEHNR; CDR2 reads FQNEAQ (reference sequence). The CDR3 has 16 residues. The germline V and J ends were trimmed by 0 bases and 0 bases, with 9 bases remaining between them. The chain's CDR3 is CASSLALASSYNEQFF. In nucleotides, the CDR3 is TGTGCCAGCAGCTTAGCTCTGGCTAGCTCCTACAATGAGCAGTTCTTC.

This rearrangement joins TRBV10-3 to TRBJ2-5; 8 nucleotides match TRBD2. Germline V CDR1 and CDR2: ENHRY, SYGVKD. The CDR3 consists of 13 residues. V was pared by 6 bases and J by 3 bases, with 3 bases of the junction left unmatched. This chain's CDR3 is CAIRREAEETQYF. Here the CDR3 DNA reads TGTGCCATCAGGCGGGAGGCTGAAGAGACCCAGTACTTC.

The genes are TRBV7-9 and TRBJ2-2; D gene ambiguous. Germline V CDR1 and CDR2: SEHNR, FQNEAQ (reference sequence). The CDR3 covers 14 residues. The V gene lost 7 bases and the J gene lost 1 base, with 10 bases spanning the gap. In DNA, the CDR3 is TGTGCCAGCATGACACGAAGGAACACCGGGGAGCTGTTTTTT. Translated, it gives CASMTRRNTGELFF.

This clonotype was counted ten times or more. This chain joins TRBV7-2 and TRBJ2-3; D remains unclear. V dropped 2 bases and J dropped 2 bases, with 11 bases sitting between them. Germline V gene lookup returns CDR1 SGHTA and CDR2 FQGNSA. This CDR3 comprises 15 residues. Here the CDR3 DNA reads TGTGCCAGCAGCTTACTGAATTCAAACACAGATACGCAGTATTTT. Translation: CASSLLNSNTDTQYF. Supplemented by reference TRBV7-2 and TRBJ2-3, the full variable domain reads GAGVSQSPSNKVTEKGKDVELRCDPISGHTALYWYRQSLGQGLEFLIYFQGNSAPDKSGLPSDRFSAERTGGSVSTLTIQRTQQEDSAVYLCASSLLNSNTDTQYFGPGTRLTVL.